The next 21 T cell receptor beta chains were all read from a single sample in a study of T-cell memory formation after mild COVID-19. TCRdb processed the 5' RACE reads anew with MiXCR; each CDR3 protein has one entry. The table has just over 150,000 distinct CDR3 sequences, around 30% seen once. Source material: PBMCs or a T cell subset sorted from them (not recorded which). Every receptor here comes from an adult woman who had mild COVID-19 (a few samples of this study predate the infection). Cell type and time point are not known.

In this sample, this clonotype turned up a few times. The J gene is TRBJ2-5, the V gene TRBV20-1, with D tentatively TRBD1 or TRBD2 (5 bases each). The CDR3 contains 13 residues. The V end lost 6 bases, the J end lost 5 bases, and 16 bases lay between the germline ends. Germline V gives CDR1 DFQATT, CDR2 SNEGSKA (reference sequence). Here the CDR3 DNA reads TGCAGTGCCCCTCTCGGGGCCAGGGAGACCCAGTACTTC. It encodes CSAPLGARETQYF.

The chain recombines TRBV20-1 with TRBJ2-1, with TRBD2 matching over 11 bases. V lost 1 base and J lost 2; bases outside the gene matches: 13. The V gene's germline CDR1 is DFQATT and CDR2 SNEGSKA (reference sequence). The CDR3 runs 19 residues. The CDR3 region has the DNA TGCAGTGCTAGAGTCCTGGGGGGACTAGCGGAGGACCCCTACAATGAGCAGTTCTTC. The encoded protein is CSARVLGGLAEDPYNEQFF.

This clonotype has more than one count but fewer than ten. The chain couples TRBV12-3 or TRBV12-4 to TRBJ2-7; TRBD1 aligns across 7 bases. V gave up 3 bases and J gave up 2 bases; unmatched junction bases: 4. The CDR3 loop spans 14 amino acids. The CDR3 DNA is TGTGCCAGCAGTTTCGGGGACAGCACCTACGAGCAGTACTTC. It yields the protein CASSFGDSTYEQYF.

The CDR3: CASSPLLAGGTYTGELFF. Here the CDR3 DNA reads TGTGCCAGCAGTCCCTTACTAGCGGGGGGAACCTACACCGGGGAGCTGTTTTTT. The rearrangement uses TRBV27 and TRBJ2-2, with 12 bases that match TRBD2. Per the germline V gene, CDR1 is MNHEY and CDR2 is SMNVEV (reference sequence). After removal of 5 bases from V and 3 bases from J, the junction contained 10 bases not matched to a gene. The CDR3 contains 18 residues.

Only a few counts were recorded for this clonotype. CDR3 protein: CASSQEGWGGVKTSGNTIYF. CDR3 in DNA: TGCGCCAGCAGCCAAGAAGGATGGGGGGGGGTTAAGACTTCTGGAAACACCATATATTTT. The V and J genes are TRBV4-1 and TRBJ1-3; tentative D call: TRBD1 (5 bases). From germline, CDR1 is MGHRA and CDR2 YSYEKL. V was clipped by 0 bases and J by 1 base, with 22 bases between them. The CDR3 is made up of 20 amino acids.

This clonotype appeared a single time. The chain links TRBV6-2 or TRBV6-3 to TRBJ2-1, with D perhaps matching TRBD2 (5 bases). The CDR3 totals 17 residues. Between the trimmed V and J ends, which lost 9 bases and 6 bases, there was a span of 27 bases. The germline V gene has CDR1 MNHEY and CDR2 SVGEGT. CDR3 bases: TGTGCCAGTCAGGTTCGTTATCAGGCGGCGGGTGTCAATGAGCAGTTCTTC. It encodes CASQVRYQAAGVNEQFF.

The chain recombines TRBV7-6 with TRBJ1-2; D gene ambiguous. This CDR3 is built from 17 residues. From germline, CDR1 is SGHVS and CDR2 FNYEAQ. Trimming removed 1 base at V and 6 bases at J, with 21 bases between. CDR3 nucleotides: TGTGCCAGCAGCTTAGGGGCAGGTACACCCGGATTTAATGGCTACACCTTC. Amino acid sequence: CASSLGAGTPGFNGYTF.

V and J are TRBV29-1 and TRBJ2-1; 14 bases align to TRBD2. The trim removed 3 bases at V and 10 bases at J, leaving 11 bases unmatched. This CDR3 has 16 residues. Germline V CDR1 and CDR2: SQVTM, ANQGSEA. The DNA of the CDR3 is TGCAGCGTTGAGTCTATCGGGACTAGCGGGAGATTGGAGCAGTTCTTC. Protein product: CSVESIGTSGRLEQFF.

This clonotype was detected only a few times. The rearrangement joins TRBV5-1 to TRBJ1-2; 7 nucleotides line up with TRBD1. Germline V CDR1 and CDR2: SGHRS, YFSETQ. Trimming cost V 1 base and J 1 base; bases outside gene matches: 7. CDR3 length equals 16 residues. As DNA, the CDR3 is TGCGCCAGCAGCTTGCAGGGGGGTATTAATAACTATGGCTACACCTTC. This gives the protein CASSLQGGINNYGYTF.

This clonotype was recorded a few times. This rearrangement joins TRBV5-1 to TRBJ2-3; TRBD2 matches 10 bases. The CDR3 sequence is 16 residues long. After removal of 4 bases from V and 2 bases from J, the junction contained 7 bases not matched to a gene. Germline V gene lookup returns CDR1 SGHRS and CDR2 YFSETQ. The CDR3 region is CASSPRTSGPTDTQYF. CDR3 nucleotide sequence: TGCGCCAGCAGCCCCCGGACTAGCGGACCCACAGATACGCAGTATTTT.

The chain combines TRBV5-5 with TRBJ1-3, with D possibly TRBD1 on 6 matching bases. Trimming took 5 bases from V and 1 from J, leaving 10 bases between them. The CDR3 has 14 amino acids. In germline, CDR1 is SGHKS, CDR2 YYEKEE (reference sequence). The CDR3 DNA sequence: TGTGCCAGCAGTGTGGGGGCTTCTGGAAACACCATATATTTT. Its protein is CASSVGASGNTIYF. The entire variable domain, with the rest obtained from reference TRBV5-5 and TRBJ1-3, is as follows: DAGVTQSPTHLIKTRGQQVTLRCSPISGHKSVSWYQQVLGQGPQFIFQYYEKEERGRGNFPDRFSARQFPNYSSELNVNALLLGDSALYLCASSVGASGNTIYFGEGSWLTVV.

The gene calls are TRBV24-1 and TRBJ2-5; 11 bases are shared with TRBD2. Germline lookup yields CDR1 KGHDR and CDR2 SFDVKD. CDR3 length: 15 amino acids. V lost 10 bases, J lost 7 bases, and 13 bases stayed unmatched. This chain's CDR3 is CATAPSGGPGGTQYF. The CDR3 DNA follows: TGTGCCACAGCCCCTAGCGGGGGGCCGGGGGGGACCCAGTACTTC.

The chain links TRBV15 to TRBJ1-6; maybe TRBD1 (6 bases). CDR1 and CDR2 from the germline V gene are LNHNV and YYDKDF (reference sequence). V gave up 5 bases and J gave up 1 base, with 9 bases separating them. The length of the CDR3 is 15 residues. Written as DNA, the CDR3 is TGTGCCACCAGCGGACAGTCGTCCTATAATTCACCCCTCCACTTT. Translated: CATSGQSSYNSPLHF.

This clonotype was seen a few times. The chain has TRBV25-1 and TRBJ2-7, with 12 bases that match TRBD1. This CDR3 contains 15 residues. The trim removed 3 bases at V and 5 bases at J, leaving 5 bases unmatched. Germline assignment: CDR1 MGHDK and CDR2 SYGVNS. The CDR3 here is CASSDWDRGLHEQYF. The CDR3 DNA is TGTGCCAGCAGTGATTGGGACAGGGGGCTCCACGAGCAGTACTTC.

There are a few counts of this clonotype. The chain is built from TRBV7-2 and TRBJ2-1; 8 bases map to TRBD2. The CDR3 covers 15 residues. Per germline, CDR1 SGHTA and CDR2 FQGNSA. The V gene end was trimmed by 5 bases and the J gene end by 1 base; junction bases not matched to a gene: 4. The CDR3 DNA sequence: TGTGCCAGCAGCGGAACGGGAGGGTCCTACAATGAGCAGTTCTTC. Translating gives CASSGTGGSYNEQFF.

In DNA form, the CDR3 reads TGTGCCAGCAGTTCGCCTCGGACAGGGCCGACAACTAATGAAAAACTGTTTTTT. This sequence encodes CASSSPRTGPTTNEKLFF. V gene TRBV12-3 or TRBV12-4 combines with J gene TRBJ1-4; 8 bases agree with TRBD1. The V and J ends lost 4 bases and 0 bases, in that order; junction bases with no gene match: 10. This CDR3 has 18 residues.

Only a few counts were recorded for this clonotype. The chain joins TRBV6-2 or TRBV6-3 to TRBJ1-2; TRBD1 matches 7 bases. The germline gives CDR1 MNHEY, CDR2 SVGEGT. Losses at the gene ends were 6 bases for V and 2 bases for J; bases not matched to a gene: 6. The CDR3 runs to 14 residues. The DNA for the CDR3 is TGTGCCAGCAGCTCCCACAGGGGAAACTATGGCTACACCTTC. Its protein is CASSSHRGNYGYTF.

The V call is TRBV7-9, the J call TRBJ1-1; maybe TRBD1 (6 bases). This CDR3 is 14 amino acids long. Trimming pared 4 bases from V and 3 bases from J, leaving 12 bases between. The germline CDR1 and CDR2 sequences are SEHNR and FQNEAQ (reference sequence). The CDR3 DNA sequence: TGTGCCAGCAGCTCCCTACAGGGCGACACTGAAGCTTTCTTT. Translated: CASSSLQGDTEAFF.

CDR3 in amino acids: CSARGVSATNEKLFF. The CDR3 DNA reads TGCAGTGCTAGGGGCGTAAGCGCAACTAATGAAAAACTGTTTTTT. The chain combines TRBV20-1 with TRBJ1-4; D call uncertain. Germline V gene data show CDR1 as DFQATT and CDR2 as SNEGSKA (reference sequence). CDR3 length: 15 residues. V lost 3 bases to trimming and J lost 0 bases, with 11 bases between them.

This clonotype occurred a few times. The chain carries TRBV6-5 and TRBJ2-1, with TRBD1 matching over 7 bases. The CDR3 covers 14 residues. Germline trimming cut 4 bases from V and 9 bases from J; bases unmatched to any gene: 9. Germline values: CDR1 MNHEY, CDR2 SVGAGI. This chain's CDR3 is CASSSRQGSPEQFF. In nucleotides, the CDR3 is TGTGCCAGCAGTTCCAGACAGGGCTCACCTGAGCAGTTCTTC.

This clonotype turned up a few times. The rearrangement uses TRBV24-1 and TRBJ2-1, with D possibly called TRBD1 or TRBD2 (5 bases each). CDR1 KGHDR and CDR2 SFDVKD come from the germline V gene. The CDR3 is 15 amino acids. V was cut by 4 bases and J by 8 bases, with 17 bases left in between. In nucleotides, the CDR3 is TGTGCCACCAGTGACCCTGGGACGGTTCATGATGAGCAGTTCTTC. Encoded protein: CATSDPGTVHDEQFF.